The 15 T cell receptor beta chains below were found in one sample sequenced in a study of identical twins listed by TCRdb under 2016. The library was made by 5' RACE. TCRdb names Illumina HiSeq 2000 as the instrument used. The raw public reads went through TCRdb reprocessing: fastp at Q25, MiXCR clone calling, in-frame beta chains kept. Rows merge per CDR3 protein into single entries with the most common DNA and genes. The sample table holds some 500,000 distinct CDR3 sequences, of which approximately 22% were seen once. The ten largest clonotypes hold 0.91% of the sample. This sample was also put to use in a study of T cells expressing NK-cell markers.

The sample consisted of CD4+ T cells sorted from blood. These TCRs come from a woman between 18 and 29 years old in good health.

The chain carries TRBV14 and TRBJ2-3, with 8 positions matching TRBD1. The junction had 10 bases not matched to a gene; V was cut back by 4 bases and J by 4 bases. The CDR3 spans 16 residues. Germline CDR1 and CDR2: SGHDN and FVKESK. CDR3 sequence reads: CASSPFGTGYSDTQYF. The DNA of the CDR3 is TGTGCCAGCAGCCCTTTCGGGACAGGATATTCAGATACGCAGTATTTT. Full variable domain (remainder filled in from reference TRBV14 and TRBJ2-3): EAGVTQFPSHSVIEKGQTVTLRCDPISGHDNLYWYRRVMGKEIKFLLHFVKESKQDESGMPNNRFLAERTGGTYSTLKVQPAELEDSGVYFCASSPFGTGYSDTQYFGPGTRLTVL.

This clonotype was counted ten times or more. The rearrangement links TRBV10-3 to TRBJ1-1; 7 bases fit TRBD1. Germline V gene data show CDR1 as ENHRY and CDR2 as SYGVKD. The CDR3 spans 14 residues. The trim removed 8 bases at V and 1 base at J, leaving 7 bases unmatched. The CDR3 sequence: CAISPGQKNTEAFF. CDR3 DNA: TGTGCCATCTCTCCGGGACAGAAGAACACTGAAGCTTTCTTT.

A few counts support this clonotype. This chain uses TRBV29-1 with TRBJ2-7; TRBD2 matches at 7 bases. The CDR3 contains 12 residues. J gave up 7 bases and V 7 bases, and 10 bases lay outside the gene matches. Germline V gives CDR1 SQVTM, CDR2 ANQGSEA. CDR3 residues: CSAGGRAREQYF. CDR3 sequence (DNA): TGCAGCGCTGGAGGGAGGGCCCGAGAGCAGTACTTC.

The CDR3 sequence: CSASTSGILYEQYF. The CDR3, as DNA: TGCAGTGCTAGTACTAGCGGGATACTTTACGAGCAGTACTTC. This chain connects TRBV20-1 to TRBJ2-7; 10 bases fit TRBD2. Looked up from germline, CDR1 is DFQATT and CDR2 is SNEGSKA (reference sequence). V lost 3 bases and J lost 4; bases outside the gene matches: 6. This CDR3 is built from 14 residues.

The rearrangement uses TRBV9 and TRBJ2-5; unclear D gene. Germline CDR1 reads SGDLS; CDR2 reads YYNGEE. The CDR3 spans 13 residues. Trimming pared 5 bases from V and 5 bases from J, leaving 13 bases between. The CDR3 spells CASSRVPGETQYF. CDR3 coding DNA: TGTGCCAGCAGTCGGGTTCCCGGGGAGACCCAGTACTTC.

The rearrangement joins TRBV15 to TRBJ2-1, with a tentative D call TRBD2 (7 bases). Trimming removed 1 base from V and 8 bases from J, with 15 bases in between. CDR1 and CDR2 (germline): LNHNV, YYDKDF (reference sequence). The CDR3 covers 15 residues. The CDR3 DNA is TGTGCCACCAGCAGAGTGGGGGGGGAGGGGGATGAGCAGTTCTTC. This encodes CATSRVGGEGDEQFF.

This clonotype appeared a few times. The chain uses TRBV29-1 and TRBJ1-5, with unresolved D. V was trimmed by 4 bases and J by 7 bases, leaving 11 bases between them. The length of the CDR3 is 12 residues. Germline CDR1 SQVTM, CDR2 ANQGSEA. CDR3 in amino acids: CSVAPPGQPQHF. The CDR3 coding sequence is TGCAGCGTTGCCCCCCCCGGGCAGCCCCAGCATTTT.

The DNA for the CDR3 is TGCGCCAGCAGCGAAAGACTAGCGGGGGGCTATGAGCAGTTCTTC. Its protein is CASSERLAGGYEQFF. The chain is built from TRBV10-1 and TRBJ2-1, with 13 bases aligning to TRBD2. Looked up from germline, CDR1 is WNHNN and CDR2 is SYGVQD (reference sequence). The V and J ends lost 6 bases and 8 bases, in that order; junction bases with no gene match: 7. This CDR3 region has 15 residues.

This clonotype was detected once. The rearrangement uses TRBV5-4 and TRBJ2-1; 7 bases map to TRBD2. This CDR3 is 15 amino acids long. V lost 3 bases to trimming and J lost 4 bases; unmatched junction nucleotides: 7. Germline CDR1 and CDR2: SGHNT and YYREEE (reference sequence). The chain's CDR3 is CASSSISGPYNEQFF. CDR3 bases: TGTGCCAGCAGCTCAATTAGCGGGCCATACAATGAGCAGTTCTTC.

The chain combines TRBV20-1 with TRBJ2-1, with D perhaps being TRBD1 or TRBD2 (5 bases each). CDR3 length equals 15 residues. Germline lookup yields CDR1 DFQATT and CDR2 SNEGSKA (reference sequence). Trimming removed 5 bases at V and 3 bases at J, with 17 bases between. The CDR3 region has the DNA TGCAGTGCTCCCCGGGGCGGAGAGGGCTACAATGAGCAGTTCTTC. Translating gives CSAPRGGEGYNEQFF.

CDR3 region: CASSLEDVRLPRQYF. As DNA, the CDR3 is TGTGCCAGCAGTTTAGAAGACGTCCGGCTCCCCCGGCAGTACTTC. The chain carries TRBV12-3 or TRBV12-4 and TRBJ2-7; no firm D call. The ends were cut back, 1 base at V and 9 bases at J, with 19 bases in the middle. CDR3 size: 15 residues.

This clonotype occurred a few times. The V gene is TRBV7-2, the J gene TRBJ2-3, with D possibly TRBD2 on 6 matching bases. Germline CDR1 SGHTA, CDR2 FQGNSA. V lost 6 bases, J lost 0 bases, and 13 bases lay in between. This CDR3 contains 15 residues. CDR3 protein: CASSIWGLSTDTQYF. The CDR3, as DNA: TGTGCCAGCAGTATCTGGGGACTCAGCACAGATACGCAGTATTTT.

The chain has TRBV29-1 and TRBJ2-3, with no clear D. The V gene's germline CDR1 is SQVTM and CDR2 ANQGSEA. V lost 7 bases and J 2 bases, leaving 16 bases between the germline ends. This CDR3 region has 14 residues. The CDR3 nucleotides are TGCAGCGGCGTTACCTTGATATCCACAGATACGCAGTATTTT. It translates to CSGVTLISTDTQYF.

This clonotype was seen more than once but under ten times. This sequence joins TRBV10-3 and TRBJ1-6; D uncertain. The CDR3 runs to 17 residues. Deletions cut 4 bases from V and 2 bases from J, with 15 bases between. Looked up from germline, CDR1 is ENHRY and CDR2 is SYGVKD. This CDR3 reads CAISGTSRGTYNSPLHF. For the CDR3, the DNA is TGTGCCATCAGTGGTACATCGCGCGGCACCTATAATTCACCCCTCCACTTT.

This clonotype turned up a few times. The chain joins TRBV14 to TRBJ2-7; a possible D gene is TRBD2 (5 bases). Germline V gene data show CDR1 as SGHDN and CDR2 as FVKESK. The CDR3 has 12 residues. V lost 4 bases to trimming and J lost 3 bases, with 7 bases between them. The CDR3 here is CASSPTIYEQYF. The CDR3, as DNA: TGTGCCAGCAGCCCGACTATCTACGAGCAGTACTTC. The full variable domain, in which reference TRBV14 and TRBJ2-7 provide the parts outside the CDR3, is EAGVTQFPSHSVIEKGQTVTLRCDPISGHDNLYWYRRVMGKEIKFLLHFVKESKQDESGMPNNRFLAERTGGTYSTLKVQPAELEDSGVYFCASSPTIYEQYFGPGTRLTVT.